Each of the 15 T cell receptor beta chains below was sequenced from the same sample in a study of blood T cell repertoires in COVID-19. The protocol was immunoSEQ multiplex PCR, while the TCRdb copy is restricted to in-frame clones and leaves out a portion. The sample lists about 110,000 clones; about three quarters were seen once. The sequencing sample was made of peripheral blood. The receptor set was obtained from a woman aged 35 to 49 with acute or convalescent COVID-19.

The chain uses TRBV30 and TRBJ2-2; a possible D gene is TRBD1 (6 bases). Germline V gene sequence: CDR1 GTSNPN, CDR2 SVGIG (reference sequence). The CDR3 has 13 amino acids. V was cut by 5 bases and J by 5 bases, with 12 bases left in between. The CDR3 sequence: CAWELQGTGELFF. The CDR3 DNA follows: TGTGCCTGGGAACTCCAGGGGACCGGGGAGCTGTTTTTT.

The chain uses TRBV5-1 and TRBJ1-5, with a tentative D call TRBD1 (6 bases). V was trimmed by 0 bases and J by 3 bases, leaving 7 bases between them. The CDR3 is 14 residues long. CDR1 is SGHRS, CDR2 YFSETQ, per germline. CDR3 nucleotide sequence: TGCGCCAGCAGCTTGGGACAGGACAATCAGCCCCAGCATTTT. This codes for CASSLGQDNQPQHF.

The chain has TRBV10-3 and TRBJ2-5; D is perhaps TRBD2 (5 bases). This CDR3 is built from 13 residues. V lost 4 bases and J 4 bases, leaving 10 bases between the germline ends. Germline V gene sequence: CDR1 ENHRY, CDR2 SYGVKD. The CDR3 sequence: CAISATSLETQYF. The CDR3 DNA follows: TGTGCCATCAGTGCTACTAGTCTAGAGACCCAGTACTTC.

The chain has TRBV7-9 and TRBJ2-7; 7 bases match TRBD1. Trimming cost V 5 bases and J 0 bases; bases outside gene matches: 4. This CDR3 contains 14 residues. Germline assignment: CDR1 SEHNR and CDR2 FQNEAQ (reference sequence). This CDR3 reads CASSLGTDSYEQYF. The CDR3 DNA sequence: TGTGCCAGCAGCCTAGGGACAGACTCCTACGAGCAGTACTTC.

The gene calls are TRBV6-5 and TRBJ2-7; a weak D match, TRBD1 (6 bases). The ends were cut back, 6 bases at V and 6 bases at J, with 15 bases in the middle. The CDR3 covers 13 residues. Germline CDR1 reads MNHEY; CDR2 reads SVGAGI. CDR3 region: CASRPGQWSEQYF. CDR3 bases: TGTGCCAGCAGGCCGGGACAATGGAGCGAGCAGTACTTC.

This clone was counted between two and nine times. Other DNA sequences in the sample encode the same CDR3. DNA for the CDR3: TGTGCCAGCAGCTTAGGGCAGGGCTCCTACAATGAGCAGTTCTTC. Its protein product is CASSLGQGSYNEQFF. The rearrangement uses TRBV11-3 and TRBJ2-1; tentative D call: TRBD1 (5 bases). V shed 1 base and J shed 0 bases, with 7 bases lying between them. CDR3 length equals 15 residues. The germline CDR1 and CDR2 sequences are SGHNT and YENEEA.

The rearrangement joins TRBV12-3 or TRBV12-4 to TRBJ2-7; D unclear. Trimming stripped 1 base from V and 5 bases from J, with 6 bases between. This CDR3 contains 12 residues. The CDR3 bases are TGTGCCAGCAGTTTAGGGCTGAACGAGCAGTACTTC. Amino acid sequence: CASSLGLNEQYF.

This clone is a singleton in its sample. The V call is TRBV5-1, the J call TRBJ2-7; tentative D call: TRBD1 (6 bases). The germline CDR1 and CDR2 sequences are SGHRS and YFSETQ. V gave up 0 bases and J gave up 0 bases, with 10 bases separating them. The CDR3 totals 15 residues. CDR3 residues: CASSLAGTSSYEQYF. CDR3 in DNA: TGCGCCAGCAGCTTGGCTGGGACAAGCTCCTACGAGCAGTACTTC.

This chain joins TRBV10-3 and TRBJ1-2; perhaps TRBD1 as D (5 bases). This CDR3 has 14 amino acids. The V and J ends lost 10 bases and 2 bases respectively, with 17 bases between them. The V gene's germline CDR1 is ENHRY and CDR2 SYGVKD. The CDR3 spells CASRTSIANYGYTF. DNA for the CDR3: TGTGCCAGTAGGACATCAATCGCCAACTATGGCTACACCTTC.

This clone has only one observation. The rearrangement joins TRBV4-1 to TRBJ2-7; TRBD1 aligns across 7 bases. Germline V gene data show CDR1 as MGHRA and CDR2 as YSYEKL. The V and J ends lost 1 base and 3 bases, in that order; junction bases with no gene match: 6. The length of the CDR3 is 15 residues. This CDR3 is CASSQGQGVVYEQYF. DNA of the CDR3: TGCGCCAGCAGCCAAGGACAGGGAGTAGTCTACGAGCAGTACTTC.

This sequence joins TRBV5-1 and TRBJ2-2; 11 bases agree with TRBD1. CDR1 is SGHRS and CDR2 is YFSETQ in the germline V gene. The CDR3 runs to 18 residues. The V gene end was trimmed by 4 bases and the J gene end by 4 bases; junction bases not matched to a gene: 12. Here the CDR3 reads CASSPGTGGYAGTGELFF. The CDR3 region has the DNA TGCGCCAGCAGCCCGGGGACAGGGGGATACGCGGGCACCGGGGAGCTGTTTTTT.

The gene calls are TRBV28 and TRBJ2-7; D is possibly TRBD1 (5 bases). Germline CDR1 reads MDHEN; CDR2 reads SYDVKM. Trimming shortened V by 2 bases and J by 3 bases, and 11 bases separated the two germline ends. The CDR3 contains 14 residues. Here the CDR3 DNA reads TGTGCCAGCAGTTTAATCCAGGGTGGCTACGAGCAGTACTTC. Translating it yields CASSLIQGGYEQYF.

The genes are TRBV5-4 and TRBJ2-7, with 9 bases identical to TRBD1. The ends lost 5 bases at V and 7 bases at J; junction bases unmatched: 13. CDR1 and CDR2 (germline): SGHNT, YYREEE (reference sequence). This CDR3 is built from 15 residues. CDR3 sequence: CASSSWDRVRGEQYF. The CDR3, as DNA: TGTGCCAGCAGTAGCTGGGACAGGGTGAGAGGGGAGCAGTACTTC.

This clone occurred a few times. The chain couples TRBV9 to TRBJ2-1; 10 bases are shared with TRBD2. CDR1 is SGDLS, CDR2 YYNGEE, per germline. The CDR3 has 19 amino acids. V lost 2 bases, J lost 4 bases, and 15 bases stayed unmatched. The CDR3 region has the DNA TGTGCCAGCAGCGTGACTACCGGGGGAGCGGGGGGGCTGTACAATGAGCAGTTCTTC. This sequence encodes CASSVTTGGAGGLYNEQFF.

This clone appeared once. This chain uses TRBV12-3 or TRBV12-4 with TRBJ1-2; a possible D gene is TRBD1 (5 bases). V shed 6 bases and J shed 2 bases, with 10 bases lying between them. The CDR3 sequence is 13 residues long. The CDR3 DNA sequence: TGTGCCAGCAGAGCAGGGTCCAACTATGGCTACACCTTC. Translated, it gives CASRAGSNYGYTF.